The rows below give T cell receptor beta chains drawn from one sample of a study of a mutant IDH1 vaccine in newly diagnosed glioma. The antigens these receptors bind are not known. Here immunoSEQ multiplex PCR was the method, and the copy in TCRdb shows in-frame clones only, minus some. The top ten clones hold under 4.5% of a sample with tens of thousands of clones, 80% to 90% of them seen once. Sequences were derived from PBMCs, sampled from a glioma patient whose treatment included an IDH1 peptide vaccine. These receptors were obtained from a woman in her late teens or twenties with glioma. The CDR3 runs from the conserved cysteine through the conserved F or W.

>TRBV5-4
CASSGGRGGVQYF
>TRBV28
CASSTGNTIYF
>TRBV6-6
CASSYEGVGYNEQFF
>TRBV9
CASSAPGTRSSGANVLTF
>TRBV7-2
CASSLTGNQPQHF
>TRBV18
CASVGSSYEQYF
>TRBV7-2
CASSLSPIGGELFF
>TRBV12-5
CASGYTEAFF
>TRBV11-3
CASSSGDNEQFF
>TRBV6-1
CASSEEASGIFRDEQFF
>TRBV6-5
CASSPNRYTQYF
>TRBV5-1
CASSSGTPTDTQYF
>TRBV6-6
CASSALAYEQYF
>TRBV5-4
CASSLVRGTEAFF
>TRBV11-2
CASSLRGPNTGELFF
>TRBV4-1
CASSFLFGVSIDNEQFF
>TRBV19
CASMGGAKNIQYF
>TRBV10-3
CAISPPGTDYGYTF
>TRBV19
CASSPGSVDEQYF
>TRBV5-1
CASSPGLMDTEAFF
>TRBV30
CAWATGTAGTEAFF
>TRBV9
CASRGQGRETQYF
>TRBV18
CATRTDTYEQYF
>TRBV7-8
CASSPRLAGVNEQFF
>TRBV11-3
CASSLAYEQYF
>TRBV9
CASSVEGRDGETQYF
>TRBV9
CASSALDRGHYGYTF
>TRBV7-8
CASSTGQGMNTEAFF
>TRBV30
CAWAGGLNTEAFF
>TRBV19
CASSPIGTRGYNEQFF
>TRBV5-6
CASTPDAPGYGYTF
>TRBV5-6
CASSTTKTNEKLFF
>TRBV11-2
CASSLGLTGGRTDTQYF
>TRBV6-5
CASRITTGVETQYF
>TRBV6-5
CASSDPARHTEAFF
>TRBV13
CASSLSFSGNTIYF
>TRBV10-3
CAMGQSSTGELFF
>TRBV4-1
CASSQAQGLGEQFF
>TRBV5-1
CASSFWGALGGELFF
>TRBV9
CASSVASRGGTGELFF
>TRBV9
CASSRGSTEAFF
>TRBV7-2
CASSPLLGQGAPHHGYTF
>TRBV10-3
CACSGRASNEQFF
>TRBV28
CASTLAPGRDGYTF
>TRBV19
CASSTSALDAYEQYF
>TRBV19
CASSIDRGGLGWNTEAFF
>TRBV11-2
CASSLWAGEATDTQYF
>TRBV9
CASSVTGTGELFF
>TRBV5-1
CASSSSDRVQETQYF
>TRBV29-1
CSVQTTGIRTEKLFF
>TRBV6-5
CASSYSTLGGNSPLHF
>TRBV5-4
CASSLGLAGNTGELFF
>TRBV5-6
CASSFRDSRLLEQFF
>TRBV14
CASSPSRARGLYEQYF
>TRBV6-9
CASTVGNSDEQFF
>TRBV9
CASSVGSKQETQYF
>TRBV25-1
CASRGRTGVTGELFF
>TRBV7-9
CASSSGQGMFAGELFF
>TRBV2
CASSAGQGSYGYTF